This T cell receptor (beta chain) was sequenced for a study of CD8+CD57+ T cells in acquired aplastic anemia. Whoever was chosen for sequencing had shown CD8+CD57+ cell expansion by flow cytometry. Genomic DNA, the template, was used for profiling of the TCR beta VDJ and CDR3. MiXCR, run by TCRdb on the reads, gives a single entry per CDR3 protein. The table includes more than 150,000 distinct CDR3 sequences, about half detected once. This clonotype has at least ten counts. The sequenced sample was sorted CD4+, CD8+, or CD8+CD57+ T cells (not recorded which) from PBMCs. The receptor comes from a human donor with aplastic anemia.

The CDR3 loop is CAISATQGASTGELFF. In DNA form, the CDR3 reads TGTGCCATCAGTGCTACCCAGGGGGCGAGCACCGGGGAGCTGTTTTTT. J is TRBJ2-2 and V is TRBV10-3, with 8 bases matching TRBD1. CDR1 ENHRY and CDR2 SYGVKD come from the germline V gene. V lost 4 bases to trimming and J lost 4 bases; unmatched junction nucleotides: 8. The CDR3 spans 16 residues.